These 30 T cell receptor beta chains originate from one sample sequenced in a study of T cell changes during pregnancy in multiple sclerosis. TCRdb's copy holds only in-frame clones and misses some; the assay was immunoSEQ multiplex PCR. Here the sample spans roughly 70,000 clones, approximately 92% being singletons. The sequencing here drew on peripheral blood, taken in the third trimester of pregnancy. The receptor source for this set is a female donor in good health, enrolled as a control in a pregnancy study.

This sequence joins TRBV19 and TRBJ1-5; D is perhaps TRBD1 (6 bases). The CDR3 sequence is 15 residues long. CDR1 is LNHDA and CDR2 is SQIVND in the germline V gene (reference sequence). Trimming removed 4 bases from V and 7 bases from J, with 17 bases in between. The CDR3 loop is CASSRGGPLEQPQHF. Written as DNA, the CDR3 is TGTGCCAGTAGTAGGGGGGGGCCGCTCGAGCAGCCCCAGCATTTT.

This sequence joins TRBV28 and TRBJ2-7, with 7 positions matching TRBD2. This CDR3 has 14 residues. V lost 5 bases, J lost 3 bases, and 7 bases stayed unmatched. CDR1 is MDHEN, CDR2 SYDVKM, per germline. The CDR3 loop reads CASSLPGEGYEQYF. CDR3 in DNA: TGTGCCAGCAGTCTCCCGGGGGAGGGCTACGAGCAGTACTTC.

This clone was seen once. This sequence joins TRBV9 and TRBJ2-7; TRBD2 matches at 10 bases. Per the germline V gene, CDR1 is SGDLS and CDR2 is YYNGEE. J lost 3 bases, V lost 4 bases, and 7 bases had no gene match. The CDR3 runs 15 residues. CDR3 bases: TGTGCCAGCAGCCCCCAGCGGGAGGGAAACTACGAGCAGTACTTC. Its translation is CASSPQREGNYEQYF.

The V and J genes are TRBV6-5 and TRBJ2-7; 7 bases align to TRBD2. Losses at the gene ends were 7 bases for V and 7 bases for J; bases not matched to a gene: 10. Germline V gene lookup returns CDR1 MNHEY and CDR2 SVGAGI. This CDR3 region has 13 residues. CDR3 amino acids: CASTNGGMGEQYF. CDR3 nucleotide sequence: TGTGCCAGCACCAACGGGGGGATGGGGGAGCAGTACTTC.

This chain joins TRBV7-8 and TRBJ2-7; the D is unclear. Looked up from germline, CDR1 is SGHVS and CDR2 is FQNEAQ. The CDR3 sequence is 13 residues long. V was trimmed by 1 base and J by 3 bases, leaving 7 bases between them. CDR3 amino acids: CASSLEPRYEQYF. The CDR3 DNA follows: TGTGCCAGCAGCTTAGAGCCTCGCTACGAGCAGTACTTC.

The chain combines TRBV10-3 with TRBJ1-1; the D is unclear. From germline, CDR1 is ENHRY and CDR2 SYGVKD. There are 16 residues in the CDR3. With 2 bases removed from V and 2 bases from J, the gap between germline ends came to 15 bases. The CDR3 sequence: CAISEIQSIINTEAFF. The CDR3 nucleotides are TGTGCCATCAGTGAGATACAGTCTATAATTAACACTGAAGCTTTCTTT.

CDR3 sequence (DNA): TGTGCCAGCAGCCTGGAGACTAGCGGGGATACGCAGTATTTT. Translation gives CASSLETSGDTQYF. V and J are TRBV9 and TRBJ2-3; 10 nucleotides agree with TRBD2. The CDR3 totals 14 residues. The trim removed 4 bases at V and 6 bases at J, leaving 5 bases unmatched. Germline CDR1 is SGDLS and CDR2 is YYNGEE.

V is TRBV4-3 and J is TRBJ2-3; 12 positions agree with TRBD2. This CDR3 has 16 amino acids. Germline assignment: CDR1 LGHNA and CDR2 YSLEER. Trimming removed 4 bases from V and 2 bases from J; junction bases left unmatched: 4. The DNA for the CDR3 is TGCGCCAGCAGCCTCCGGACTAGCGGGGTCACAGATACGCAGTATTTT. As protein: CASSLRTSGVTDTQYF.

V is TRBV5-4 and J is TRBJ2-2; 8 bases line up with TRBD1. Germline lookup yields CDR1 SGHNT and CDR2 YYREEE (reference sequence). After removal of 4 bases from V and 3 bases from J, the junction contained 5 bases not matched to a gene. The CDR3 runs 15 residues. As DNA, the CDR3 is TGTGCCAGCAGCCAGGGACAGGCATACACCGGGGAGCTGTTTTTT. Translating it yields CASSQGQAYTGELFF.

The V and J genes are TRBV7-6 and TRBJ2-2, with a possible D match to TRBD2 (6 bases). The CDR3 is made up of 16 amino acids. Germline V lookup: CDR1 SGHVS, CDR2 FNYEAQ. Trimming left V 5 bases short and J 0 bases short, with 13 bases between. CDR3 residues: CASSPTPGANTGELFF. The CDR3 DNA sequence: TGTGCCAGCAGCCCTACCCCGGGGGCGAACACCGGGGAGCTGTTTTTT.

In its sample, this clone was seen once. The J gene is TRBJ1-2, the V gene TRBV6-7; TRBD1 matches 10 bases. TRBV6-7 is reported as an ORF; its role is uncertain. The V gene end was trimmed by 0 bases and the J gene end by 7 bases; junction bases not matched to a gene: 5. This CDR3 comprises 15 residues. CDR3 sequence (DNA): TGTGCCAGCAGTTACTCTGACAGGGGGCTCGTTGGCTACACCTTC. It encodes CASSYSDRGLVGYTF.

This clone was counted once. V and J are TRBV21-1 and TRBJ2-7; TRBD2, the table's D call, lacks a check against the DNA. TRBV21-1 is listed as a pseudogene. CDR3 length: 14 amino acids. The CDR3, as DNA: TGTGCCAGCAGCAAAGCGCGGGACTCCTACGAGCAGTACTTC. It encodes CASSKARDSYEQYF.

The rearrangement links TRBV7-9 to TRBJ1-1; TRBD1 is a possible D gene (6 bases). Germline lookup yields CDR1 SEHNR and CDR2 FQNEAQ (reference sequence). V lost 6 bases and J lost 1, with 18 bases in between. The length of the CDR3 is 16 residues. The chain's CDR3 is CASRGDLGGANTEAFF. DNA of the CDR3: TGTGCCAGCAGGGGAGATCTGGGGGGGGCGAACACTGAAGCTTTCTTT.

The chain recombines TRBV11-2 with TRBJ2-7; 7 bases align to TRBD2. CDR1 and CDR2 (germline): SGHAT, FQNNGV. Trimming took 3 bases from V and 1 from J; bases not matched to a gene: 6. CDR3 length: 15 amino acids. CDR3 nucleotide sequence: TGTGCCAGCAGCTTTGGAGGGAGGGGTTCCTACGAGCAGTACTTC. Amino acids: CASSFGGRGSYEQYF.

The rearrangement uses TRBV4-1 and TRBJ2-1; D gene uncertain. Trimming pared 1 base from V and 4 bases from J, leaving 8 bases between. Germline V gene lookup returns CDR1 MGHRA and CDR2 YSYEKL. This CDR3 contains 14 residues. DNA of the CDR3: TGCGCCAGCAGCCAAGCACCGGGTTACAATGAGCAGTTCTTC. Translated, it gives CASSQAPGYNEQFF.

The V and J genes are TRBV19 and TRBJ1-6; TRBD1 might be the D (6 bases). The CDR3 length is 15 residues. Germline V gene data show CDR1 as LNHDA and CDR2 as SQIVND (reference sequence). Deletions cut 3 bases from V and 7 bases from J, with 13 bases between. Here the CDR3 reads CASSISSGANSPLHF. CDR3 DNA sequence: TGTGCCAGTAGTATCTCGTCAGGGGCCAATTCACCCCTCCACTTT.

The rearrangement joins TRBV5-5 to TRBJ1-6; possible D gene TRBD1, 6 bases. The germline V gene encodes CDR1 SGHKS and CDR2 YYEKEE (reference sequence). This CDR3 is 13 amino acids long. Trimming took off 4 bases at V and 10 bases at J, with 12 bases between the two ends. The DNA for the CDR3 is TGTGCCAGCAGCATGGACAGTCTGTCACCCCTCCACTTT. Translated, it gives CASSMDSLSPLHF.

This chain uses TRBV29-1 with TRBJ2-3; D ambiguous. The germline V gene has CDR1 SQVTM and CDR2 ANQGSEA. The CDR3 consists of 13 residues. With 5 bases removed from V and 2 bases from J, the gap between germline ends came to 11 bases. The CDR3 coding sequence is TGCAGCGTTACGGGTCGTCACACAGATACGCAGTATTTT. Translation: CSVTGRHTDTQYF.

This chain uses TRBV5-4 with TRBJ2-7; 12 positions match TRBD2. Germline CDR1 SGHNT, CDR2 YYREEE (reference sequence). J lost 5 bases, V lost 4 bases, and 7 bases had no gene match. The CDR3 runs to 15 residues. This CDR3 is CASSVLAGGPHEQYF. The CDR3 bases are TGTGCCAGCAGCGTACTAGCGGGGGGCCCTCACGAGCAGTACTTC.

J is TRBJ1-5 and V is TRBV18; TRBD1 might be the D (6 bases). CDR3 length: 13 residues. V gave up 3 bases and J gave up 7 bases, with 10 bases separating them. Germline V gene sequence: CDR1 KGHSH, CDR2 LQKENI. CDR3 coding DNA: TGTGCCAGCTCACCGGGAGGGGGACAGCCCCAGCATTTT. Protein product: CASSPGGGQPQHF.

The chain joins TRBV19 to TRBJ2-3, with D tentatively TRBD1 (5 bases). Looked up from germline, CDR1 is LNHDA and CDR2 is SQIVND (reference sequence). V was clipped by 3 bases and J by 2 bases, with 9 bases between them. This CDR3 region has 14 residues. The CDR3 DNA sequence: TGTGCCAGTAGTATGGGGCAGTTCACAGATACGCAGTATTTT. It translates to CASSMGQFTDTQYF.

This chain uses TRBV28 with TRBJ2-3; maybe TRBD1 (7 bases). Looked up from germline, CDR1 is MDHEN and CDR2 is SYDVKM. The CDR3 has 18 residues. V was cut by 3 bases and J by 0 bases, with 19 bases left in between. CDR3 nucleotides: TGTGCCAGCAGTTTTCCTCAGGGGGGACTGCCGAGCACAGATACGCAGTATTTT. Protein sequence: CASSFPQGGLPSTDTQYF.

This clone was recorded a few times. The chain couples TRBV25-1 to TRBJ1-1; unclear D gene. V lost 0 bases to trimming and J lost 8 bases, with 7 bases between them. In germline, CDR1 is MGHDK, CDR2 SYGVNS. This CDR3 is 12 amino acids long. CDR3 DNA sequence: TGTGCCAGCAGTGAATATAACGGGGAAGCTTTCTTT. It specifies CASSEYNGEAFF.

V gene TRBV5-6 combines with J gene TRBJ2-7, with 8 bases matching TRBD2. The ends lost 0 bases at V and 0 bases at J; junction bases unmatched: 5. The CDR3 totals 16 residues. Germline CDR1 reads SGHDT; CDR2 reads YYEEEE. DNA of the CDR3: TGTGCCAGCAGCTTGGCAGTAGCGGGGAACTCCTACGAGCAGTACTTC. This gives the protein CASSLAVAGNSYEQYF.

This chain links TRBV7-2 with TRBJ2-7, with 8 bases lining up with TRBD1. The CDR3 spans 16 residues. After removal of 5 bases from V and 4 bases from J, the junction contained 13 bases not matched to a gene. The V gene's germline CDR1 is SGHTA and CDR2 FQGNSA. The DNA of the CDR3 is TGTGCCAGCAGCCCCCAGCCGGGACAGGCAGCTTACGAGCAGTACTTC. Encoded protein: CASSPQPGQAAYEQYF.

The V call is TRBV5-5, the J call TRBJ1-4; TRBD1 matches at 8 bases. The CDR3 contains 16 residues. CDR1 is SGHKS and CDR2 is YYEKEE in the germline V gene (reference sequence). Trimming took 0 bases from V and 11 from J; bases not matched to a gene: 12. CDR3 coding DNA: TGTGCCAGCAGCTTGGGATTGGACAGGGCAAGAGAGAAACTGTTTTTT. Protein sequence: CASSLGLDRAREKLFF. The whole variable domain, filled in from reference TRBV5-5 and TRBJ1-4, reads DAGVTQSPTHLIKTRGQQVTLRCSPISGHKSVSWYQQVLGQGPQFIFQYYEKEERGRGNFPDRFSARQFPNYSSELNVNALLLGDSALYLCASSLGLDRAREKLFFGSGTQLSVL.

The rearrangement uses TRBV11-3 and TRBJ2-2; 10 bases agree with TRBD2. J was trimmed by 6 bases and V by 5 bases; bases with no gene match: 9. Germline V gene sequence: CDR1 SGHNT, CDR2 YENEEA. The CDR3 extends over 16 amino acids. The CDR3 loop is CASSGRTSGSPGELFF. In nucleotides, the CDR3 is TGTGCCAGCAGCGGACGGACTAGCGGCTCCCCCGGGGAGCTGTTTTTT.

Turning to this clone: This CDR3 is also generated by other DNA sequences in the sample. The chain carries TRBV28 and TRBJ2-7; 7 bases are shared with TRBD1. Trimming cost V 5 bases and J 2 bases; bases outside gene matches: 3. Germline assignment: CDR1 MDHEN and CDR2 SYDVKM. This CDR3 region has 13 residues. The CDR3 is CASSHRGPYEQYF. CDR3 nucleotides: TGTGCCAGCAGTCACAGGGGCCCCTACGAGCAGTACTTC.

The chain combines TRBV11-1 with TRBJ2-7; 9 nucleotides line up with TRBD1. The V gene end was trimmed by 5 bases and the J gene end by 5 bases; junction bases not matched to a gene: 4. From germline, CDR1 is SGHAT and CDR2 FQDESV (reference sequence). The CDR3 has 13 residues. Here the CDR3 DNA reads TGTGCCAGCAGCCGGGACAGGGCCCACGAGCAGTACTTC. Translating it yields CASSRDRAHEQYF.

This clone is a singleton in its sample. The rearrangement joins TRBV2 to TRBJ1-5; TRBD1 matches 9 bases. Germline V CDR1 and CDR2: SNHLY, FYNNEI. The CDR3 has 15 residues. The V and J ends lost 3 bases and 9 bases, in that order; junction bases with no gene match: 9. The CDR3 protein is CASSDGGQGIRPQHF. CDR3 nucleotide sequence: TGTGCCAGCAGTGATGGGGGACAGGGAATAAGGCCCCAGCATTTT.